This TCR beta chain was sequenced for a study of OX40 agonist ivuxolimab in advanced cancers. Looking at the study overall: Eligibility admitted prior anti-PD-1, anti-PD-L1 or anti-CTLA-4 therapy; approximately 40% had some.

This clone was seen only a few times. Its specificity is unknown. This table comes from immunoSEQ multiplex PCR, and its TCRdb copy is limited to in-frame clones, with some not included. Of about 84,000 clones in the sample, 84% were seen once. CDR1 is SGHDT, CDR2 YYEEEE, per germline. The CDR3 sequence is 15 residues long. V was pared by 1 base and J by 2 bases, with 9 bases between. Study-wide results and caveats: CD4+ and CD8+ blood T cells expanded clonally by week 6 at 0.1 to 3.0 mg/kg. Partial responders dosed at 0.1-3.0 mg/kg displayed clonal expansion ranking among the lowest.

This material consisted of CD4+ or CD8+ T cells sorted from blood, taken in a trial of the OX40 agonist ivuxolimab. The chain recombines TRBV5-6 with TRBJ2-2; D ambiguous. The source is an adult with an advanced solid tumor such as melanoma, head and neck, liver or kidney cancer. CDR3 coding DNA: TGTGCCAGCAGCTTGTTACAGACTAACACCGGGGAGCTGTTTTTT. Protein: CASSLLQTNTGELFF.